Each of the 9 T cell receptor beta chains below was sequenced from the same sample in a study of T cell changes during pregnancy in multiple sclerosis. Here immunoSEQ multiplex PCR was the method, and the copy in TCRdb shows in-frame clones only, minus some. This table has some 74,000 clones, approximately 92% appearing once. This specimen was peripheral blood, taken after pregnancy. These receptors came from a female donor in good health, enrolled as a control in a pregnancy study.

The sample holds a few counts of this clone. The CDR3 DNA reads as TGTGCCAGCAGCCAATACACCTACGAGCAGTACTTC. Encoded protein: CASSQYTYEQYF. V gene TRBV16 combines with J gene TRBJ2-7; no firm D call. The CDR3 is 12 residues long. Germline V gene sequence: CDR1 KGHSY, CDR2 FQNENV. Trimming removed 1 base from V and 2 bases from J, with 3 bases in between.

This chain joins TRBV6-6 and TRBJ2-2; D is possibly TRBD2 (6 bases). CDR3 length: 13 residues. Germline lookup yields CDR1 MNHNY and CDR2 SVGAGI (reference sequence). In DNA form, the CDR3 reads TGTGCATGGCGGGACCTCTTGACCGGGGAGCTGTTTTTT. Protein product: CAWRDLLTGELFF.

The chain combines TRBV23-1 with TRBJ2-7, with D maybe TRBD1 (5 bases). TRBV23-1 is flagged as an ORF with uncertain function. This CDR3 is 14 amino acids long. Trimming took 6 bases from V and 2 from J, leaving 14 bases between them. The CDR3 region has the DNA TGCGCCAGCAGACTTGACAGCTCAGCCTACGAGCAGTACTTC. Residues: CASRLDSSAYEQYF.

This clone was detected only a few times. This rearrangement joins TRBV6-4 to TRBJ1-1, with TRBD1 matching over 8 bases. Germline lookup yields CDR1 MRHNA and CDR2 SNTAGT. This CDR3 is 13 amino acids long. The V and J ends lost 7 bases and 5 bases, in that order; junction bases with no gene match: 6. CDR3 region: CASTAGGKTEAFF. As DNA, the CDR3 is TGTGCCAGCACGGCAGGGGGCAAGACTGAAGCTTTCTTT.

This rearrangement joins TRBV28 to TRBJ1-5; 8 nucleotides agree with TRBD1. The length of the CDR3 is 15 residues. The V and J ends lost 10 bases and 0 bases, in that order; junction bases with no gene match: 8. From germline, CDR1 is MDHEN and CDR2 SYDVKM. CDR3 loop: CATDRDLYSNQPQHF. For the CDR3, the DNA is TGTGCCACGGACAGGGATCTTTATAGCAATCAGCCCCAGCATTTT.

This clone was counted once. Here the CDR3 reads CASSSITSGGEDEQFF. CDR3 DNA: TGTGCCAGCAGCTCAATCACTAGCGGGGGTGAAGATGAGCAGTTCTTC. This rearrangement joins TRBV7-9 to TRBJ2-1; 11 bases agree with TRBD2. Germline V CDR1 and CDR2: SEHNR, FQNEAQ (reference sequence). CDR3 length: 16 amino acids. Trimming removed 4 bases from V and 8 bases from J; junction bases left unmatched: 10.

The rearrangement uses TRBV5-1 and TRBJ2-5; 7 positions agree with TRBD2. Germline trimming cut 4 bases from V and 6 bases from J; bases unmatched to any gene: 12. The CDR3 has 15 amino acids. The germline CDR1 and CDR2 sequences are SGHRS and YFSETQ. CDR3 sequence (DNA): TGCGCCAGCAGCCCAACCGGGGAGGGGTTGCAGACCCAGTACTTC. Translating it yields CASSPTGEGLQTQYF.

The chain uses TRBV11-2 and TRBJ2-7; no clear D. CDR1 SGHAT and CDR2 FQNNGV come from the germline V gene. Trimming cost V 3 bases and J 6 bases, with 6 bases left between them. This CDR3 contains 11 residues. CDR3: CASSFHGEQYF. CDR3 bases: TGTGCCAGCAGCTTTCACGGCGAGCAGTACTTC.

This chain uses TRBV5-6 with TRBJ1-2, with D perhaps matching TRBD1 (5 bases). The V gene lost 1 base and the J gene lost 2 bases, with 9 bases spanning the gap. CDR3 length: 14 amino acids. Germline values: CDR1 SGHDT, CDR2 YYEEEE. The CDR3 loop reads CASSLPGINYGYTF. CDR3 nucleotide sequence: TGTGCCAGCAGCTTGCCAGGGATAAACTATGGCTACACCTTC.